One TCR beta chain is described in this entry. Its target is not known. This record belongs to a study of shared clonotypes between healthy human individuals. Study findings and constraints: How much donors shared clonotypes was expected to be affected by sequencing depth.

The CDR3 totals 16 residues. Trimming stripped 3 bases from V and 7 bases from J, with 18 bases between. The germline CDR1 and CDR2 sequences are SGHTA and FQGNSA. Generated by immunoSEQ multiplex PCR, the TCRdb table keeps only in-frame clones and is missing some. Of approximately 1,500,000 clones in the sample, roughly 95% were seen once. V gene TRBV7-2 combines with J gene TRBJ2-2; D could derive from TRBD1 or TRBD2 (6 bases each). The material sequenced was naive CD4+ T cells sorted from blood. Noted subset: CD45RA+ positively selected. This TCR derives from a man aged 30 to 39 in good health. In DNA, the CDR3 is TGTGCCAGCAGCTTTCCTAGAGGGGGGATCGACGGGGAGCTGTTTTTT. Protein product: CASSFPRGGIDGELFF.